The rows below give T cell receptor beta chains drawn from one sample of a study of early T cells in non-severe SARS-CoV-2 infection. TCRdb reprocessed the 5' RACE reads via MiXCR and lists one record per CDR3 protein. The table shows some 70,000 distinct CDR3 sequences, with over 4.5% occurring only once. Specimen: whole blood. The receptor set was obtained from an adult who was a healthcare worker with PCR-confirmed SARS-CoV-2 infection or an uninfected control (not recorded which). The CDR3 runs from the conserved cysteine through the conserved F or W. Each record gives: V gene, J gene, CDR3 protein.

V: TRBV7-9; J: TRBJ2-1; CDR3: CASSLGAGWNEQFF
V: TRBV6-5; J: TRBJ2-7; CDR3: CAVDEQYF
V: TRBV6-1; J: TRBJ1-1; CDR3: CASSIPREDTEAFF
V: TRBV7-8; J: TRBJ2-7; CDR3: CASSLLGPLGEQYF
V: TRBV11-1; J: TRBJ2-2; CDR3: CASRSTGGETGELFF
V: TRBV7-2; J: TRBJ2-3; CDR3: CASSYSPSGRAADTQYF
V: TRBV2; J: TRBJ2-2; CDR3: CASSARGSTGELFF
V: TRBV3-1; J: TRBJ2-2; CDR3: CASSPAPGTGELFF
V: TRBV6-2/TRBV6-3; J: TRBJ2-3; CDR3: CTSSFGDTQYF
V: TRBV3-1; J: TRBJ2-7; CDR3: CASSQDWGAGYEQYF
V: TRBV7-2; J: TRBJ2-7; CDR3: CASSYRDGAYEQYF
V: TRBV24-1; J: TRBJ2-3; CDR3: CATSDSAVGRGVQYF
V: TRBV5-4; J: TRBJ2-1; CDR3: CASSLEIRTGWTRNEQFF
V: TRBV5-8; J: TRBJ1-6; CDR3: CASSLGGDSFASLHF
V: TRBV20-1; J: TRBJ2-7; CDR3: CSGTGTSAYEQYF
V: TRBV11-2; J: TRBJ2-7; CDR3: CASSLVLVGEQYF
V: TRBV6-6; J: TRBJ2-7; CDR3: CASSYSREQYF
V: TRBV7-2; J: TRBJ2-3; CDR3: CASSRTHSGGAADTQYF
V: TRBV24-1; J: TRBJ1-2; CDR3: CATSMDRMEGYTF
V: TRBV5-1; J: TRBJ2-3; CDR3: CASSFAGGRGTDTQYF
V: TRBV5-8; J: TRBJ1-1; CDR3: CASSLDGQNTEAFF
V: TRBV7-8; J: TRBJ2-5; CDR3: CASSLSGQGQQTQYF
V: TRBV11-2; J: TRBJ2-5; CDR3: CASSWGSGTQETQYF
V: TRBV20-1; J: TRBJ2-3; CDR3: CSARDPGGDTDTQYF
V: TRBV19; J: TRBJ2-7; CDR3: CASSEQGLRGKYF
V: TRBV9; J: TRBJ1-1; CDR3: CASSSGELISTEAFF
V: TRBV27; J: TRBJ2-7; CDR3: CASSLQFNQGTYEQYF
V: TRBV29-1; J: TRBJ1-2; CDR3: CSGIQGANYGYTF
V: TRBV20-1; J: TRBJ2-3; CDR3: CSARGTFLGADTQYF
V: TRBV7-3; J: TRBJ2-2; CDR3: CASSLSRDKYSTGELFF
V: TRBV7-2; J: TRBJ2-3; CDR3: CASSLVFGPDTQYF
V: TRBV24-1; J: TRBJ1-5; CDR3: CATEGSNQPQHF
V: TRBV6-2/TRBV6-3; J: TRBJ2-1; CDR3: CASSYSPRGRVYYNEQFF
V: TRBV6-1; J: TRBJ2-7; CDR3: CASQSGGSYEQYF
V: TRBV25-1; J: TRBJ2-7; CDR3: CASNRPGHQNEQYF
V: TRBV29-1; J: TRBJ2-3; CDR3: CSVDRTGAGDTQYF
V: TRBV19; J: TRBJ2-2; CDR3: CASTPGVTGELFF
V: TRBV20-1; J: TRBJ1-4; CDR3: CSASMGQNEKLFF
V: TRBV10-3; J: TRBJ2-7; CDR3: CAISESSAGEQYF
V: TRBV2; J: TRBJ2-3; CDR3: CATRWGSTDTQYF
V: TRBV10-1; J: TRBJ2-1; CDR3: CASSAGGGNEQFF
V: TRBV6-5; J: TRBJ1-1; CDR3: CASALRWPHPEAFF
V: TRBV3-1; J: TRBJ2-1; CDR3: CASSQVTGRAYNEQFF